The sequence of this T cell receptor (beta chain) was determined in a study of shared clonotypes between healthy human individuals (dated by TCRdb to 2020 to 2021). Regarding the study in general: A few men and a couple of women, aged 18 to 49 years, made up the cohort. The study deeply sequenced blood TCR repertoires of 5 or 6 healthy adults to estimate repertoire size and the extent of clonotype sharing between individuals. Libraries were prepared and TCR repertoires were sequenced by different laboratories using diverse techniques, in order to increase sequencing depth and limit assay-specific biases. Each donor's leukapheresis produced roughly between roughly 0.85 and 9.5 billion PBMCs.

The full study reports these points: The small number of donors limited the genetic and exposure-history diversity represented. Sampling was restricted to blood, and TCR repertoires in tissue are likely to differ from TCR repertoires in blood. Pairwise subsampling led to the expectation that sequencing depth would affect the degree of clonotype sharing among donors.

Donors were healthy HIV-negative adults with no recently reported acute infections or vaccinations. Every donor was a Caucasian adult residing in Nashville, Tennessee, USA. For unsorted samples, about 90 million PBMCs were counted and genomic DNA was extracted with the QIAamp DNA Blood Mini kit. Blood was collected by leukapheresis, and PBMCs were isolated by Ficoll-Histopaque density gradient centrifugation and then cryopreserved in liquid nitrogen vapor phase. As to this clone: Its cognate antigen has yet to be identified. The sample holds no much larger clone one base away, and base qualities are not on file.

Via the germline V gene, CDR1 is MNHNS and CDR2 SASEGT. Spanning cysteine to phenylalanine, the CDR3 consists of 12 amino acids. Left in the record is the CDR3 DNA by itself, 36 bases read in frame from the first base. V is shortened by 6 bases, J by 5 bases, and the region joining them spans 10 bases. TCR CDR3 regions were amplified from genomic DNA by multiplex PCR using the deep immunoSEQ assay. Extracted genomic DNA from each cell subset was distributed evenly across all wells of several immunoSEQ 96-well plates, and each plate was treated as a replicate. For unsorted PBMC, about 300 ng of genomic DNA, equivalent to around 30,000 T cell genomes, went into each replicate PCR. Unsorted PBMC genomic DNA was sequenced across ten immunoSEQ deep assay plates. Purified libraries were quantified with a Qubit 3.0 fluorometer, sized on a Bioanalyzer 2100, and re-quantified with the KAPA Library Quantification kit. A separate single-read 150-cycle Illumina NextSeq 550 flow cell was used to sequence each immunoSEQ 96-well plate. Per the original workflow: Because only junctional sequences without quality scores were contained in the immunoSEQ output, filtering matching that applied to full-length reads could not be performed. Sequences were annotated with PyIR, a Python wrapper for IgBLAST v1.9, and V/J genes and CDR3 were assigned using IMGT germline references. Reads were filtered out if the reads had weak V/J assignments (E-value above 1e-6), no CDR3, stop codons, out-of-frame junctions, or ambiguous translated residues. V3J clonotypes were defined as sequences sharing the same inferred V gene, J gene, and CDR3 amino acid sequence. To compute the percentage overlap between repertoires, the number of shared unique clonotypes was divided by the size of the smaller repertoire. RTK rarefaction, the Chao1 estimator, and Recon v2.1 estimates of unobserved clonotypes were used to assess repertoire richness. In TCRdb, the immuneACCESS table is reduced to in-frame sequences with V and J assigned. These tables do not hold every clone; where another copy was compared, an unresolved V gene accounts for under half, and the others remain unexplained. V, J and clone size reflect that table, while D and trimming were determined from the DNA. The sample table contains about 480,000 clones; only one count was recorded for almost 80% of them. The top ten clonotypes cover 9.5% to 15% of the sample.

The chain employs TRBV6-1 and TRBJ2-5; the D gene assignment is ambiguous. The sequencing sample was made of PBMCs. The receptor comes from a woman aged 40 to 55 in good health. Some clones in this sample may be carry-over from other donors' samples. In nucleotides, the sequence is TGTGCCAGCAGCCCCTCAGACGAGACCCAGTACTTC. The encoded protein is CASSPSDETQYF.